This TCR beta chain was retrieved from a study of a mutant IDH1 vaccine in newly diagnosed glioma. Study-wide background: Treated patients showed a male proportion of approximately 62%, a female proportion of roughly 38%, and a mean age of 40.4 years.

Described time point: baseline, week 1 (first vaccination visit). Specified treatment: pre-vaccination baseline after standard-of-care therapy. Donor tumors were new WHO grade 3 or 4 IDH1-mutant, ATRX-lost astrocytomas. Repertoires were generated with immunoSEQ multiplex PCR, while TCRdb's copy carries only in-frame clones and drops some. Found here are nearly 70,000 clones, 70% to 80% of them singletons; the top ten hold around 8.8%. Points from the study as a whole: The vaccine induced immune responses, and these occurred in 80% to 95% of patients.

CDR3 length equals 16 residues. Germline values: CDR1 SGHRS, CDR2 YFSETQ. V trimming: 0 bases; J trimming: 4 bases; junction bases outside the gene matches: 5. This clone was seen a few times. Its antigen is unknown. Sequencing was performed on PBMCs, taken from a glioma patient treated with radiotherapy, temozolomide or both. The rearrangement joins TRBV5-1 to TRBJ1-3, with 9 bases that match TRBD1. This sequence was found in a man aged 50 to 59 with glioma. Here the CDR3 reads CASSLALTGGGNTIYF. DNA of the CDR3: TGCGCCAGCAGCTTGGCCTTAACAGGGGGCGGAAACACCATATATTTT.